The clone carrying this T cell receptor beta chain was recorded many times. The antigen is not known. TCRdb independently ran MiXCR on the reads; one entry per CDR3 protein. The data hold roughly 230,000 distinct CDR3 sequences, with approximately 15% observed a single time. The record originates from a study of T cell repertoires in cytomegalovirus infection. Study findings and constraints: The response measured ex vivo was dominated by TCR beta clonotypes (HLA-C-restricted and CMV-specific).

Germline-derived CDR1 and CDR2 are SGHTA and FQGNSA. V dropped 1 base and J dropped 0 bases, with 10 bases sitting between them. This CDR3 region has 16 residues. The sequenced sample consisted of CD8+ T cells from PBMCs. This TCR came from a human donor in good health (CMV status not recorded). Some clones in this sample may be carry-over from other donors' samples. The chain joins TRBV7-2 to TRBJ1-3; D is undetermined. CDR3 nucleotides: TGTGCCAGCAGCTTAGATACGGGGAGCTCTGGAAACACCATATATTTT. Protein sequence: CASSLDTGSSGNTIYF.